Presented here are 3 T cell receptor beta chains from one specimen sequenced in a study of shared clonotypes between healthy human individuals (TCRdb year 2020). CD8 naive samples were CD45RO-negative cells positively selected for CCR7, giving a CD45RA+CCR7+ population that excluded TemRA cells. Library preparation used the immunoSEQ multiplex PCR assay. Entries here come from immuneACCESS through TCRdb and include only in-frame sequences with V and J called. Some clones fail to appear in such tables; in the studies checked, an unresolved V gene covers under half of the shortfall, and the cause of the remainder is unknown. For this sample there are around 560,000 clones; 85% to 95% appear just once. 0.11% of the sample is held by the ten biggest clonotypes. The sequenced material came from naive CD8+ T cells sorted from blood. The cell subset or site label corresponds to: CD45RA+CCR7+. The receptors derive from a woman in her twenties or thirties in good health.

This sequence joins TRBV9 and TRBJ2-5; a possible D gene is TRBD1 (6 bases). CDR1 SGDLS and CDR2 YYNGEE come from the germline V gene. V gave up 4 bases and J gave up 2 bases, with 15 bases separating them. This CDR3 spans 15 amino acids. CDR3 DNA sequence: TGTGCCAGCAGCCCACAGGGCAGGTCACAAGAGACCCAGTACTTC. This sequence encodes CASSPQGRSQETQYF.

The chain is built from TRBV28 and TRBJ1-1; no reliable D call. Trimming shortened V by 5 bases and J by 5 bases, and 12 bases separated the two germline ends. The length of the CDR3 is 13 residues. The germline gives CDR1 MDHEN, CDR2 SYDVKM. The CDR3: CASSPRSLTEAFF. CDR3 in DNA: TGTGCCAGCAGTCCACGATCCTTAACTGAAGCTTTCTTT.

This chain links TRBV7-9 with TRBJ2-5; 7 bases are a match to TRBD2. Near its end, the DNA agrees better with TRBJ2-7, so the J call may be wrong. The CDR3 runs 17 residues. CDR1 and CDR2 (germline): SEHNR, FQNEAQ (reference sequence). The CDR3 DNA follows: TGTGCCAGCAGCGGCCCCGGACTAGTTGGGACCGCCTACGAGCAGTACTTC. Translating gives CASSGPGLVGTAYEQYF.